The next 20 T cell receptor beta chains were all read from a single sample in a study of blood T cell repertoires in COVID-19. Clones were sequenced by immunoSEQ multiplex PCR, and TCRdb holds only the in-frame ones, with some missing. The data show fewer than 300,000 clones, more than 75% seen once. Input material: PBMCs or T cells enriched from blood (not recorded which). The receptors were gathered from a man younger than 35 who had recovered from COVID-19.

This clone was seen just once. This chain links TRBV5-6 with TRBJ2-7, with D possibly TRBD1 on 6 matching bases. Germline V lookup: CDR1 SGHDT, CDR2 YYEEEE. The length of the CDR3 is 14 residues. The germline V and J ends were trimmed by 3 bases and 3 bases, with 13 bases remaining between them. The CDR3 loop reads CASSSTDSLYEQYF. The CDR3 coding sequence is TGTGCCAGCAGCTCGACGGACAGTCTCTACGAGCAGTACTTC.

This sequence joins TRBV3-1 (or the pseudogene TRBV3-2) and TRBJ2-1; perhaps TRBD2 as D (6 bases). The V and J ends lost 0 bases and 1 base respectively, with 13 bases between them. The CDR3 has 17 amino acids. Germline-derived CDR1 and CDR2 are LGHDT and YNNKEL (reference sequence). The CDR3 sequence: CASSQEPGGWSYNEQFF. CDR3 bases: TGTGCCAGCAGCCAAGAGCCCGGGGGTTGGTCCTACAATGAGCAGTTCTTC.

The chain uses TRBV7-9 and TRBJ2-4; D possibly corresponds to TRBD2 (5 bases). The CDR3 is 15 residues long. Germline V CDR1 and CDR2: SEHNR, FQNEAQ (reference sequence). V lost 2 bases and J 0 bases, leaving 8 bases between the germline ends. This CDR3 reads CASSLWTSAKNIQYF. The CDR3 DNA sequence: TGTGCCAGCAGCTTATGGACTTCAGCCAAAAACATTCAGTACTTC.

The chain uses TRBV4-1 and TRBJ2-5, with TRBD2 matching over 14 bases. Germline V gene sequence: CDR1 MGHRA, CDR2 YSYEKL. Germline trimming cut 4 bases from V and 1 base from J; bases unmatched to any gene: 5. CDR3 length: 17 residues. The CDR3 reads CASSLTGTSGSQETQYF. CDR3 sequence (DNA): TGCGCCAGCAGCCTCACGGGGACTAGCGGGAGCCAAGAGACCCAGTACTTC.

The chain combines TRBV6-5 with TRBJ1-2, with 7 bases that match TRBD1. The CDR3 extends over 15 amino acids. Looked up from germline, CDR1 is MNHEY and CDR2 is SVGAGI. V dropped 7 bases and J dropped 4; count of bases not matched to a gene: 12. This CDR3 is CASNDLTGPTYGYTF. The CDR3 region has the DNA TGTGCCAGCAACGATTTGACAGGGCCTACCTATGGCTACACCTTC.

This clone was observed a few times. The chain employs TRBV19 and TRBJ1-2; 7 bases are a match to TRBD1. CDR1 and CDR2 from the germline V gene are LNHDA and SQIVND (reference sequence). V trimming: 6 bases; J trimming: 2 bases; junction bases outside the gene matches: 3. The CDR3 sequence is 13 residues long. The CDR3 DNA reads as TGTGCCAGTAGCCCGACAGGGAACTATGGCTACACCTTC. Translating gives CASSPTGNYGYTF.

The CDR3 protein is CASSLNPLAGEQYF. The CDR3 nucleotides read TGTGCCAGCAGCTTAAACCCACTAGCGGGGGAGCAGTACTTC. The V call is TRBV7-2, the J call TRBJ2-7; TRBD2 aligns across 10 bases. This CDR3 comprises 14 residues. In germline, CDR1 is SGHTA, CDR2 FQGNSA. V gave up 2 bases and J gave up 7 bases; unmatched junction bases: 5. The entire variable domain, with the rest obtained from reference TRBV7-2 and TRBJ2-7, is as follows: GAGVSQSPSNKVTEKGKDVELRCDPISGHTALYWYRQSLGQGLEFLIYFQGNSAPDKSGLPSDRFSAERTGGSVSTLTIQRTQQEDSAVYLCASSLNPLAGEQYFGPGTRLTVT.

This chain connects TRBV18 to TRBJ1-5, with TRBD1 identical over 9 bases. V gave up 3 bases and J gave up 9 bases; unmatched junction bases: 9. CDR1 is KGHSH, CDR2 LQKENI, per germline. This CDR3 has 15 amino acids. The DNA of the CDR3 is TGTGCCAGCTCACCGGACAGGGGAAGTTCGTGGCCCCAGCATTTT. Translating it yields CASSPDRGSSWPQHF.

The chain combines TRBV27 with TRBJ2-3; 10 positions match TRBD2. CDR3 length equals 15 residues. Per germline, CDR1 MNHEY and CDR2 SMNVEV (reference sequence). V lost 8 bases to trimming and J lost 5 bases; unmatched junction nucleotides: 10. The CDR3 loop reads CASRTSGRALDTQYF. Here the CDR3 DNA reads TGTGCCAGCCGAACGAGCGGGAGGGCCTTAGATACGCAGTATTTT.

The rearrangement links TRBV7-9 to TRBJ2-7, with D tentatively TRBD2 (7 bases). CDR3 length: 13 amino acids. CDR1 SEHNR and CDR2 FQNEAQ come from the germline V gene (reference sequence). The CDR3 DNA is TGTGCTACCGAGGGGGGGGAAGCCCACGAGCAGTACTTC. This gives the protein CATEGGEAHEQYF.

With regard to this clone: Mismatch with germline at one junction end may stem from a read error. In nucleotides, the CDR3 is TGCAGCGGGAGCCGGGACAGGGGACTTGAGCTCTTC. This codes for CSGSRDRGLELF. J is TRBJ2-1 and V is TRBV29-1; TRBD1 matches 10 bases. This CDR3 contains 12 residues. Per the germline V gene, CDR1 is SQVTM and CDR2 is ANQGSEA.

The rearrangement links TRBV11-3 to TRBJ2-1; D might be TRBD2 (6 bases). Looked up from germline, CDR1 is SGHNT and CDR2 is YENEEA. V was cut by 4 bases and J by 8 bases, with 21 bases left in between. There are 16 residues in the CDR3. The CDR3 reads CASSSRGMGVRDEQFF. CDR3 DNA sequence: TGTGCCAGCAGCTCCCGCGGGATGGGGGTTAGAGATGAGCAGTTCTTC.

This clone is a singleton in its sample. J is TRBJ2-1 and V is TRBV19; 9 positions match TRBD2. With 5 bases clipped from V and 7 bases from J, the junction kept 9 bases outside the gene matches. This CDR3 region has 15 residues. Germline V lookup: CDR1 LNHDA, CDR2 SQIVND (reference sequence). The CDR3 sequence: CASSFSGRSVNEQFF. The CDR3 DNA reads TGTGCCAGTAGTTTTAGCGGGAGATCCGTAAATGAGCAGTTCTTC.

In this sample, this clone turned up once. V and J are TRBV30 and TRBJ2-5, with D perhaps matching TRBD2 (5 bases). The CDR3 has 11 amino acids. V shed 5 bases and J shed 1 base, with 5 bases lying between them. Germline-derived CDR1 and CDR2 are GTSNPN and SVGIG (reference sequence). This CDR3 reads CAWAGQETQYF. The CDR3 DNA reads TGTGCCTGGGCGGGCCAAGAGACCCAGTACTTC.

This clone was observed at least ten times. This rearrangement joins TRBV15 to TRBJ2-1, with TRBD2 as a possible D gene (6 bases). Trimming cost V 5 bases and J 4 bases, with 6 bases left between them. CDR3 length: 12 residues. CDR1 is LNHNV, CDR2 YYDKDF, per germline (reference sequence). The DNA for the CDR3 is TGTGCCACCAGCGGGGGGTACAATGAGCAGTTCTTC. Translated: CATSGGYNEQFF.

V usage is TRBV27 and J usage is TRBJ2-7; D perhaps matches TRBD2 (5 bases). Trimming left V 2 bases short and J 3 bases short, with 14 bases between. Germline-derived CDR1 and CDR2 are MNHEY and SMNVEV (reference sequence). This CDR3 has 15 amino acids. CDR3 in amino acids: CASSLTGMNYYEQYF. In nucleotides, the CDR3 is TGTGCCAGCAGTTTAACCGGGATGAATTACTACGAGCAGTACTTC.

The chain links TRBV10-3 to TRBJ2-1; 7 positions agree with TRBD2. The V and J ends lost 6 bases and 0 bases, in that order; junction bases with no gene match: 8. The CDR3 contains 16 residues. Germline CDR1 ENHRY, CDR2 SYGVKD. CDR3 loop: CAISPTSRYSYNEQFF. The CDR3 coding sequence is TGTGCCATCAGCCCGACTAGCCGCTACTCCTACAATGAGCAGTTCTTC.

Comment on this clone: At one end, the junction sequence differs from germline, possibly due to a read error. This sequence joins TRBV7-9 and TRBJ1-2, with 9 positions matching TRBD1. Germline V gene data show CDR1 as SEHNR and CDR2 as FQNEAQ (reference sequence). This CDR3 region has 14 residues. The CDR3 sequence: CASSMQTGGYGYTF. DNA for the CDR3: TGCGCCAGCAGCATGCAGACAGGGGGCTATGGCTACACCTTC.

V gene TRBV11-3 combines with J gene TRBJ2-3, with TRBD2 as a possible D gene (6 bases). CDR1 and CDR2 from the germline V gene are SGHNT and YENEEA. V was cut by 4 bases and J by 2 bases, with 13 bases left in between. The CDR3 has 15 residues. This CDR3 is CASSSLGTHTDTQYF. The DNA of the CDR3 is TGTGCCAGCAGCTCCCTCGGGACTCACACAGATACGCAGTATTTT.

The chain joins TRBV10-3 to TRBJ1-4; TRBD1 aligns across 8 bases. Germline CDR1 reads ENHRY; CDR2 reads SYGVKD. Trimming cost V 2 bases and J 6 bases; bases outside gene matches: 8. The CDR3 totals 16 residues. For the CDR3, the DNA is TGTGCCATCAGTGAGCCCCCCGGGACAGGTGATGAAAAACTGTTTTTT. The encoded protein is CAISEPPGTGDEKLFF.